This T cell receptor (beta chain) was observed in a study of brain T cells in children with intractable seizures. Sequencing was limited to surgery cases with top T cell transcript signatures in brain tissue. Patients received at least one anti-epileptic drug before surgery. On this clone itself: Its antigen is still unknown.

TCRdb's copy holds only in-frame clones and misses some; the assay was immunoSEQ multiplex PCR. The data hold tens of thousands of clones, with more than 75% observed a single time. Findings and limits, study-wide: Pre-surgery blood may have been undersampled, hiding some clones. HCMV serostatus was not known, and viral specificity came from CDR3 similarity only.

Trimming at V came to 0 bases and at J to 4 bases, leaving 5 bases not matched to a gene. Germline V lookup: CDR1 PRHDT, CDR2 FYEKMQ (reference sequence). This CDR3 region has 16 residues. The chain is built from TRBV13 and TRBJ2-5; 10 bases map to TRBD2. The material was peripheral blood, obtained at surgery. The TCR originated in a girl aged 2 to 9 with Rasmussen encephalitis and intractable seizures. CDR3 coding DNA: TGTGCCAGCAGCTTAGGTTCTAGCGGGAGTTTAGAGACCCAGTACTTC. Amino acid sequence: CASSLGSSGSLETQYF.